This TCR beta chain was recovered during a study of CD8 T cells in Susac syndrome. RNA was extracted with the RNeasy kit, and a quantity of roughly 0.5 to 1 ug was reverse transcribed using random hexamers. Amplification of TCR beta CDR3 across 54 Vbeta and 13 Jbeta was performed with immunoSEQ multiplex PCR. One entry per CDR3 protein, called by TCRdb with MiXCR from the immunoSEQ multiplex PCR reads. Of about 71,000 distinct CDR3 sequences listed, 96% are singletons. This CDR3 region has 16 residues. Trimming shortened V by 4 bases and J by 1 base, and 17 bases separated the two germline ends. CDR1 and CDR2 from the germline V gene are SGHRS and YFSETQ. The T cells that were sequenced for TCR beta were CD8+ and CD4+ cells from blood. Each multiple sclerosis control was a treatment-naive patient with relapsing-remitting disease that was either stable or active.

The sequenced sample consisted of CD4+ T cells from PBMCs. The sequence came from a human donor with multiple sclerosis. The V gene is TRBV5-1, the J gene TRBJ1-2, with D hard to call. CDR3 residues: CASSPPPPAHNYGYTF. For the CDR3, the DNA is TGCGCCAGCAGCCCACCCCCACCGGCACATAACTATGGCTACACCTTC.